These 8 T cell receptor beta chains share one sample of origin, sequenced in a study of blood T cell repertoires in COVID-19. TCRdb's copy holds only in-frame clones and misses some; the assay was immunoSEQ multiplex PCR. The top ten hold nearly 2% of the sample, which has approximately 450,000 clones, roughly 87% seen once. The specimen was PBMCs or T cells enriched from blood (not recorded which). These receptors were obtained from a woman aged 18-35 years with acute COVID-19.

This clone was counted once. V and J are TRBV5-5 and TRBJ1-3, with D tentatively TRBD1 (6 bases). The CDR3 contains 17 residues. Germline V gene lookup returns CDR1 SGHKS and CDR2 YYEKEE (reference sequence). The V and J ends lost 2 bases and 0 bases respectively, with 15 bases between them. DNA for the CDR3: TGTGCCAGCAGCTTATTAACTCAGGGGATCTCTGGAAACACCATATATTTT. The encoded protein is CASSLLTQGISGNTIYF.

The chain joins TRBV27 to TRBJ2-5; a possible D gene is TRBD2 (6 bases). V was clipped by 0 bases and J by 5 bases, with 16 bases between them. This CDR3 contains 16 residues. Germline CDR1 reads MNHEY; CDR2 reads SMNVEV (reference sequence). The CDR3 DNA is TGTGCCAGCAGTTTATCAGGCACTAGCAGGCCGGAGACCCAGTACTTC. Translating gives CASSLSGTSRPETQYF.

The rearrangement links TRBV28 to TRBJ1-1; D might be TRBD1 (6 bases). Trimming cost V 2 bases and J 7 bases, with 14 bases left between them. Per germline, CDR1 MDHEN and CDR2 SYDVKM. The CDR3 is 14 residues long. CDR3 DNA sequence: TGTGCCAGCAGTTTACCCACAGGGTCTATTGAAGCTTTCTTT. Residues: CASSLPTGSIEAFF.

The chain carries TRBV7-9 and TRBJ2-2; 7 nucleotides align to TRBD1. J lost 2 bases, V lost 2 bases, and 11 bases had no gene match. There are 18 residues in the CDR3. The germline V gene encodes CDR1 SEHNR and CDR2 FQNEAQ (reference sequence). This CDR3 reads CASSLITGRQGNTGELFF. The DNA of the CDR3 is TGTGCCAGCAGCTTAATTACTGGGAGACAGGGAAACACCGGGGAGCTGTTTTTT.

V gene TRBV4-1 combines with J gene TRBJ2-7, with D perhaps matching TRBD1 (6 bases). V was clipped by 4 bases and J by 0 bases, with 13 bases between them. Germline assignment: CDR1 MGHRA and CDR2 YSYEKL. The CDR3 runs to 15 residues. The CDR3 loop reads CASSPGHSSSYEQYF. In DNA form, the CDR3 reads TGCGCCAGCAGCCCGGGACACTCTAGCTCCTACGAGCAGTACTTC.

The chain has TRBV9 and TRBJ1-3; D possibly corresponds to TRBD1 (5 bases). The CDR3 is made up of 16 amino acids. Per germline, CDR1 SGDLS and CDR2 YYNGEE. Trimming removed 0 bases at V and 0 bases at J, with 10 bases between. CDR3 nucleotides: TGTGCCAGCAGCGTAGCGCAGGGAAGCTCTGGAAACACCATATATTTT. As protein: CASSVAQGSSGNTIYF.

On this clone: This CDR3 is also generated by other DNA sequences in the sample. The chain couples TRBV27 to TRBJ2-1; 9 bases are shared with TRBD1. Germline loops: CDR1 MNHEY, CDR2 SMNVEV (reference sequence). There are 13 residues in the CDR3. Germline trimming cut 5 bases from V and 6 bases from J; bases unmatched to any gene: 2. CDR3 sequence (DNA): TGTGCCAGCAGTCTGGGACAGGGCAATGAGCAGTTCTTC. This encodes CASSLGQGNEQFF.

The chain joins TRBV19 to TRBJ2-2; perhaps TRBD1 as D (6 bases). The CDR3 covers 15 residues. V lost 10 bases and J lost 0, with 15 bases in between. Germline V gene lookup returns CDR1 LNHDA and CDR2 SQIVND (reference sequence). The CDR3 DNA follows: TGTGCCACCAGTAAGGACAGCGCGAACACCGGGGAGCTGTTTTTT. It encodes CATSKDSANTGELFF.